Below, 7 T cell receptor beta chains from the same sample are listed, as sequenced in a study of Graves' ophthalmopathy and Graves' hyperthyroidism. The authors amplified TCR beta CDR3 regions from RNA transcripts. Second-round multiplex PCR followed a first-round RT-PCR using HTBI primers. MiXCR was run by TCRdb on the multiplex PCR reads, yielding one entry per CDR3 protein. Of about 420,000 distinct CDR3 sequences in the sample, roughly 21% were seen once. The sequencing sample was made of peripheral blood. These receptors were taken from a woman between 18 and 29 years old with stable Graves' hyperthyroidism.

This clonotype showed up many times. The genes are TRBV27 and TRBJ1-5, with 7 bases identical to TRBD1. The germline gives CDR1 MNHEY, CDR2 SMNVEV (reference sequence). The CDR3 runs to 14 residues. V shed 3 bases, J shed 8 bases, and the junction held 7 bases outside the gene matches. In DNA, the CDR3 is TGTGCCAGCAGTTTGCTAGGGGGCAAGGAGCCCCAGCATTTT. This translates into CASSLLGGKEPQHF.

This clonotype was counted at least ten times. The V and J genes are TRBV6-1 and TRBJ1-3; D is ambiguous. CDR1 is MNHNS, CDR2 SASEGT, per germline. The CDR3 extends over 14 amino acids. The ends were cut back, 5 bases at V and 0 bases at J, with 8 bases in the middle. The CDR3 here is CASSQERSGNTIYF. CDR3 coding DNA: TGTGCCAGCAGTCAGGAGCGCTCTGGAAACACCATATATTTT.

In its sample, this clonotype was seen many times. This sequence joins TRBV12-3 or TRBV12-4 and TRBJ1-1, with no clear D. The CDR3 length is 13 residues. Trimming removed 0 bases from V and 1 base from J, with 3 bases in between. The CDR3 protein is CASSLAENTEAFF. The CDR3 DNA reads TGTGCCAGCAGTTTAGCTGAGAACACTGAAGCTTTCTTT.

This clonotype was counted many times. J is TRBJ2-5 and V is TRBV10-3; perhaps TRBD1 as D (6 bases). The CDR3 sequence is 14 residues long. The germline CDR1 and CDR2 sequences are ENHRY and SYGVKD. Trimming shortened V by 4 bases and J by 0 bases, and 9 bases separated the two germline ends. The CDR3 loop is CAISGTEYQETQYF. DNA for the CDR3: TGTGCCATCAGTGGGACAGAGTACCAAGAGACCCAGTACTTC.

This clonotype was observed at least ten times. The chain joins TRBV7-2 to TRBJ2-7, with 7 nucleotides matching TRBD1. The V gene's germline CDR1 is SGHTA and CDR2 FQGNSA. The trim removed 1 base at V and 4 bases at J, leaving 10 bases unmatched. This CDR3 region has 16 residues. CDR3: CASSLGRPGGRYEQYF. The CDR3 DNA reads TGTGCCAGCAGCTTAGGGCGTCCAGGGGGAAGATACGAGCAGTACTTC.

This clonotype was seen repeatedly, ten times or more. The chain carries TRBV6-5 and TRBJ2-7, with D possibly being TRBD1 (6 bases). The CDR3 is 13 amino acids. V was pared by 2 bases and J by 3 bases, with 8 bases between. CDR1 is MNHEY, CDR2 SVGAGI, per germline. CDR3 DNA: TGTGCCAGCAGTTACCCGGACAGCTACGAGCAGTACTTC. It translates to CASSYPDSYEQYF.

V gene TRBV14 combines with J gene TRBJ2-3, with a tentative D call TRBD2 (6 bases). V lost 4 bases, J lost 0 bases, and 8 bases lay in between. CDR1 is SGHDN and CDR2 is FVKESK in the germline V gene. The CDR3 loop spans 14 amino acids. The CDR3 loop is CASSPGTSTDTQYF. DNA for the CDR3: TGTGCCAGCAGCCCCGGGACTAGCACAGATACGCAGTATTTT.